Sequencing of this T cell receptor (beta chain) was carried out in a study of PD-L1 blockade in urothelial cancer. Germline CDR1 and CDR2: SEHNR and FQNEAQ (reference sequence). The CDR3 consists of 15 residues. Trimming cost V 1 base and J 5 bases; bases outside gene matches: 2. Clones were sequenced by immunoSEQ multiplex PCR, and TCRdb holds only the in-frame ones, with some missing. The repertoire has about 69,000 clones, about 89% of them found once; the top ten carry around 3.4%. The sample in question was PBMCs, obtained around atezolizumab (anti-PD-L1) treatment. The chain links TRBV7-9 to TRBJ2-2; TRBD1 aligns across 9 bases. The receptor comes from a man aged 55 to 69 with urothelial cancer. This CDR3 reads CASSLVGTGTGELFF. The CDR3 DNA is TGTGCCAGCAGCTTAGTGGGGACAGGGACCGGGGAGCTGTTTTTT.